The clone carrying this T cell receptor (beta chain) showed up just once. Its specificity is not known. Profiling relied on immunoSEQ multiplex PCR, and the TCRdb table lists in-frame clones only, not all of them. The sample includes 25,000 to 30,000 clones, 75% to 85% of them seen just once. This sample was taken from a study of T cells in localized non-small cell lung cancer. General observations from the study: Peak T cell clonality was found in uninvolved adjacent lung, exceeding tumor. Across samples, adjacent lung featured a median around 56 of the top 100 tumor clones.

The source was peripheral blood, collected before any cancer treatment. This TCR was recovered from a woman between 35 and 70 years old with stage I lung adenocarcinoma.

CDR3 sequence (DNA): TGTGCCAGCAGCCCACTCGGGACAGGGGGAGGGGATACGCAGTATTTT. Its protein product is CASSPLGTGGGDTQYF. The rearrangement links TRBV7-2 to TRBJ2-3, with TRBD1 matching over 11 bases. The trim removed 5 bases at V and 6 bases at J, leaving 10 bases unmatched. Germline CDR1 SGHTA, CDR2 FQGNSA. This CDR3 has 16 amino acids.